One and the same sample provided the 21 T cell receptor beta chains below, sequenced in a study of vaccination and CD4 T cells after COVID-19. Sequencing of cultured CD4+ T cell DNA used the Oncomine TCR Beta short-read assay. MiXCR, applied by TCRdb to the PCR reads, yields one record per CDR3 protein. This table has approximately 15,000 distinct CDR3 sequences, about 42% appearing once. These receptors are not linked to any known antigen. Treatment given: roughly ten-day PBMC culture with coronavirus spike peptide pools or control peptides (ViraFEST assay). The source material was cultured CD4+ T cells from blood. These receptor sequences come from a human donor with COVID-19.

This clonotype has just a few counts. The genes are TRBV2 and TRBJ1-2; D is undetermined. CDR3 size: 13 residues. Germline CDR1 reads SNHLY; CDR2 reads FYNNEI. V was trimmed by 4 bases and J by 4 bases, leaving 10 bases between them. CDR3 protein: CASSVGNGYGYTF. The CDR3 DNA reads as TGTGCCAGCAGTGTAGGCAACGGCTATGGCTACACCTTC.

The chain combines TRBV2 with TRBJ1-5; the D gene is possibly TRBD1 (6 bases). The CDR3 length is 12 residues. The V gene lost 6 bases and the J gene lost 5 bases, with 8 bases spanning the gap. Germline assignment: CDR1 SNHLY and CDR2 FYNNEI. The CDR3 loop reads CASRSGDQPQHF. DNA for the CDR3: TGTGCCAGCAGGTCAGGGGATCAGCCCCAGCATTTT.

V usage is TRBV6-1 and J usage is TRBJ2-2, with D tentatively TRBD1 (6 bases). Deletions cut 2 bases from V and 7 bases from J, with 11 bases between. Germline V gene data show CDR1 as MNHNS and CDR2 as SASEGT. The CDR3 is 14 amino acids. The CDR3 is CASSELRGVGELFF. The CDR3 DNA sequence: TGTGCCAGCAGTGAACTCAGGGGAGTCGGGGAGCTGTTTTTT.

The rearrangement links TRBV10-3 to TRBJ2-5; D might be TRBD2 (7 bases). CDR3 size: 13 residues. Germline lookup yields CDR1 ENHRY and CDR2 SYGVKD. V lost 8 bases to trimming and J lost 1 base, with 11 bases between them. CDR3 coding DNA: TGTGCCATCGGCCGGGGGGCCCAAGAGACCCAGTACTTC. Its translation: CAIGRGAQETQYF.

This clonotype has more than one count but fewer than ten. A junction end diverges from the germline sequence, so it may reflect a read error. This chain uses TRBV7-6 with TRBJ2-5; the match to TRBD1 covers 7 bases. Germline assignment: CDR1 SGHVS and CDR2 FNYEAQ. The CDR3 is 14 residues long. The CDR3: CASSLSDRAETQYF. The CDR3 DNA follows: TGTGCTAGCAGCTTATCCGACAGGGCCGAGACCCAGTACTTC.

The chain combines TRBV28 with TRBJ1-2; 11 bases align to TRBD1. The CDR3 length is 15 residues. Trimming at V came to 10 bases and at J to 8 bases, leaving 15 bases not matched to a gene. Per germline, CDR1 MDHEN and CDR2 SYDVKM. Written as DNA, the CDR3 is TGTGCCATAGGAATATTTGGACAGGGGGCTCGGGGCTACACCTTC. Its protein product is CAIGIFGQGARGYTF.

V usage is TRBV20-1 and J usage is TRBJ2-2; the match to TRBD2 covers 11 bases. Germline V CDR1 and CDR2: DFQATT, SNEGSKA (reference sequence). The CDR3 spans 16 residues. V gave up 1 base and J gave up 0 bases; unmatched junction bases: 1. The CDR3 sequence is CSARGLAGSNTGELFF. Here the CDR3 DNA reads TGCAGTGCTAGAGGACTAGCGGGGTCGAACACCGGGGAGCTGTTTTTT.

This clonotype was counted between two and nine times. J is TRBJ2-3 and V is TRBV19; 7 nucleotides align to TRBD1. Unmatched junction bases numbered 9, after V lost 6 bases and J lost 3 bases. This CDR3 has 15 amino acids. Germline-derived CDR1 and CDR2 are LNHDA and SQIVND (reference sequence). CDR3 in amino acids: CASRGDSRSTDTQYF. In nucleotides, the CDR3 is TGTGCCAGTAGGGGGGACAGTAGATCGACAGATACGCAGTATTTT.

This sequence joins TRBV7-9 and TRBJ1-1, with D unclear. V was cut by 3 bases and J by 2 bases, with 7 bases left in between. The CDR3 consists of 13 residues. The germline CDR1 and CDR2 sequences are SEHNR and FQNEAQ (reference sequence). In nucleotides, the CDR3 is TGTGCCAGCAGCTTGCAGCCCAACACTGAAGCTTTCTTT. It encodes CASSLQPNTEAFF.

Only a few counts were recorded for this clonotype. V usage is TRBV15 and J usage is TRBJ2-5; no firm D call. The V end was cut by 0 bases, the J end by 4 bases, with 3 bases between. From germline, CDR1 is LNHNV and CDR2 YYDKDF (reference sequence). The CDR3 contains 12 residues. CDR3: CATSRDRETQYF. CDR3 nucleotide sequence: TGTGCCACCAGCAGAGATCGAGAGACCCAGTACTTC.

The CDR3 loop reads CASRRRDWRTEAFF. The CDR3 coding sequence is TGTGCCAGCAGGCGAAGGGATTGGCGAACTGAAGCTTTCTTT. The chain links TRBV6-1 to TRBJ1-1; no clear D. Germline V gene sequence: CDR1 MNHNS, CDR2 SASEGT. The CDR3 loop spans 14 amino acids. The V end was cut by 6 bases, the J end by 5 bases, with 16 bases between.

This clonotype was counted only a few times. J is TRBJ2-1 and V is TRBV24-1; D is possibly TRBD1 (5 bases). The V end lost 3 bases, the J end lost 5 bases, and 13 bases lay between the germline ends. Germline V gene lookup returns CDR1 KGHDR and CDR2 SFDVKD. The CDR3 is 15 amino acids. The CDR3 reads CATSDTHRRNNEQFF. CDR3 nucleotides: TGTGCCACCAGTGATACCCACAGGCGAAACAATGAGCAGTTCTTC.

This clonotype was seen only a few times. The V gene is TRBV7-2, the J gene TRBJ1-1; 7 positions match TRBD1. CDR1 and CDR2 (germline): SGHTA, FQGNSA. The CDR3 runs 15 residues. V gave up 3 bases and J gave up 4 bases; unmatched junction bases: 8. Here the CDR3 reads CASSLSTGVGTEAFF. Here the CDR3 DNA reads TGTGCCAGCAGCTTGTCAACAGGGGTGGGCACTGAAGCTTTCTTT.

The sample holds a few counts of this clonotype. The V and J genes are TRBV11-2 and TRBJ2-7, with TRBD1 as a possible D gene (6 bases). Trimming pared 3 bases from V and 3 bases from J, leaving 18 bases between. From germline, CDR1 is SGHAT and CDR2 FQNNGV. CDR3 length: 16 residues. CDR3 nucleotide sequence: TGTGCCAGCAGCTTCCTCCCACCAGGGGCAATCTACGAGCAGTACTTC. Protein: CASSFLPPGAIYEQYF.

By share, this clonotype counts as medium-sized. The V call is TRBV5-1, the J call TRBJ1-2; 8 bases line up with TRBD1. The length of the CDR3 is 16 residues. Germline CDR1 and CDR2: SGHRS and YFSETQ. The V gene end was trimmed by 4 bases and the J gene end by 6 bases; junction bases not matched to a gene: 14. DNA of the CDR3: TGCGCCAGCAGCGAGAACTTAGGACAGGGCGGGAATGGCTACACCTTC. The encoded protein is CASSENLGQGGNGYTF.

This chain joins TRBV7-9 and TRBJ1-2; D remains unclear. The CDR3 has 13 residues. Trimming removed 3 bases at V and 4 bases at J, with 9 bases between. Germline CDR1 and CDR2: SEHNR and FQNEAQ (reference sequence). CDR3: CASSLDGSYGYTF. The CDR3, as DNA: TGTGCCAGCAGCTTGGACGGATCCTATGGCTACACCTTC.

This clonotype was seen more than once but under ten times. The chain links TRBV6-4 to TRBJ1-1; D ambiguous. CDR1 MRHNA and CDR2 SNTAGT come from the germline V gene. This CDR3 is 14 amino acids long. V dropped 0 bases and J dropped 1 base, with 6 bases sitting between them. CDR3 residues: CASSDSPGNTEAFF. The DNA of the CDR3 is TGTGCCAGCAGTGACTCACCCGGGAACACTGAAGCTTTCTTT.

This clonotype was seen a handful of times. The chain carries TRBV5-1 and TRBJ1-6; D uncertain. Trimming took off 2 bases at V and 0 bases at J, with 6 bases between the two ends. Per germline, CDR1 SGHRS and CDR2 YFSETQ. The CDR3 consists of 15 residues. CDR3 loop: CASSFGSSYNSPLHF. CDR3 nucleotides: TGCGCCAGCAGCTTCGGAAGCTCCTATAATTCACCCCTCCACTTT.

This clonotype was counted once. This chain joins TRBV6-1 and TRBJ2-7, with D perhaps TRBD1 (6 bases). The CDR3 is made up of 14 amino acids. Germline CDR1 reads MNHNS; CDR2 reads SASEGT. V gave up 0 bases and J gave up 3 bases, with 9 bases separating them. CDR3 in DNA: TGTGCCAGCAGTGAAGCGGGGGCCGGCTACGAGCAGTACTTC. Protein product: CASSEAGAGYEQYF.

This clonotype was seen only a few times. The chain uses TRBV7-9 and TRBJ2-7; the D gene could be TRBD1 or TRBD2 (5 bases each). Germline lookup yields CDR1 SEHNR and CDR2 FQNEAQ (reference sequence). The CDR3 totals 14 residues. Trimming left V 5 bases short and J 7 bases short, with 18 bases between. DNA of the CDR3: TGTGCCAGCAGCCGACGGGACCCCTTAACGGAGCAGTACTTC. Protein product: CASSRRDPLTEQYF.

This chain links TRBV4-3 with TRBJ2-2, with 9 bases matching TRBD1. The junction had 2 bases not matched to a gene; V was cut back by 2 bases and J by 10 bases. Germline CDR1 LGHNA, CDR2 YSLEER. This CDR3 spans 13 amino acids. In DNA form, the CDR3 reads TGCGCCAGCAGCCAAAGGACAGGGGTGGAGCTGTTTTTT. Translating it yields CASSQRTGVELFF.